What follows are 19 T cell receptor beta chains derived from one specimen sequenced in a study of T-cell memory formation after mild COVID-19. TCRdb itself ran the 5' RACE reads through MiXCR, one entry per CDR3 protein. The table has approximately 260,000 distinct CDR3 sequences, 16% seen once; the top ten hold approximately 3.5%. Sequences were obtained from PBMCs or a T cell subset sorted from them (not recorded which). These receptors came from a man younger than 35 who had mild COVID-19 (a few samples of this study predate the infection). Cell type and time point are not known.

This clonotype was recorded a few times. The V gene is TRBV24-1, the J gene TRBJ2-3, with 8 bases that match TRBD1. V shed 4 bases, J shed 1 base, and the junction held 3 bases outside the gene matches. This CDR3 is built from 15 residues. CDR1 and CDR2 (germline): KGHDR, SFDVKD. The CDR3 here is CATSEPGGGTDTQYF. The CDR3 bases are TGTGCCACCAGTGAACCAGGGGGCGGCACAGATACGCAGTATTTT.

This clonotype was found a few times. Here the CDR3 DNA reads TGTGCCAGCAGCCAAGAGGCCGGCTATGGCTACACCTTC. Translating it yields CASSQEAGYGYTF. This rearrangement joins TRBV4-2 to TRBJ1-2; D gene ambiguous. V lost 0 bases and J lost 4, with 6 bases in between. This CDR3 is built from 13 residues. Germline V gene lookup returns CDR1 LGHNA and CDR2 YNFKEQ.

This clonotype was recorded a few times. The rearrangement uses TRBV27 and TRBJ1-6; 7 bases are a match to TRBD1. CDR3 length equals 15 residues. Germline V CDR1 and CDR2: MNHEY, SMNVEV (reference sequence). The V gene end was trimmed by 5 bases and the J gene end by 7 bases; junction bases not matched to a gene: 8. CDR3 sequence: CASSLQGEFNSPLHF. CDR3 bases: TGTGCCAGCAGTCTCCAGGGGGAGTTCAATTCACCCCTCCACTTT.

The rearrangement joins TRBV12-3 or TRBV12-4 to TRBJ2-3, with D possibly called TRBD1 or TRBD2 (5 bases each). V lost 5 bases and J 2 bases, leaving 17 bases between the germline ends. The CDR3 totals 16 residues. The CDR3: CASSPPRRGPTDTQYF. The DNA for the CDR3 is TGTGCCAGCAGTCCGCCCAGAAGGGGACCCACAGATACGCAGTATTTT.

This clonotype was detected a few times. V is TRBV5-1 and J is TRBJ2-3, with 8 bases fitting TRBD2. CDR1 SGHRS and CDR2 YFSETQ come from the germline V gene. The V segment lost 3 bases and the J segment 4 bases; nucleotides outside the gene matches: 10. This CDR3 is built from 16 residues. Here the CDR3 DNA reads TGCGCCAGCAGCTCGGGGGGGCCCGTTATCGCAGATACGCAGTATTTT. Translating it yields CASSSGGPVIADTQYF.

Here the CDR3 reads CASTQSVASQHF. CDR3 DNA sequence: TGTGCCAGCACTCAGTCAGTAGCGTCCCAGCATTTT. The rearrangement uses TRBV6-5 and TRBJ1-5; no clear D. CDR3 size: 12 residues. The germline CDR1 and CDR2 sequences are MNHEY and SVGAGI. The ends were cut back, 7 bases at V and 11 bases at J, with 15 bases in the middle.

This sequence joins TRBV12-3 or TRBV12-4 and TRBJ2-2; D not certain. CDR3 length equals 11 residues. The V end lost 5 bases, the J end lost 9 bases, and 7 bases lay between the germline ends. This CDR3 is CASSNRRELFF. In nucleotides, the CDR3 is TGTGCCAGCAGTAACCGGCGGGAGCTGTTTTTT.

This clonotype occurred a few times. V is TRBV9 and J is TRBJ1-1; possibly TRBD1 for D (5 bases). V lost 6 bases and J 0 bases, leaving 24 bases between the germline ends. This CDR3 is 18 amino acids long. The germline V gene has CDR1 SGDLS and CDR2 YYNGEE. The CDR3 loop reads CASNPPSGQGKVNTEAFF. The CDR3 nucleotides are TGTGCCAGCAACCCCCCATCGGGGCAGGGTAAGGTGAACACTGAAGCTTTCTTT.

This clonotype was seen at least ten times. This chain uses TRBV5-1 with TRBJ2-1; 8 bases fit TRBD1. The germline gives CDR1 SGHRS, CDR2 YFSETQ. The CDR3 runs to 12 residues. J gave up 14 bases and V 4 bases, and 8 bases lay outside the gene matches. The CDR3 DNA sequence: TGCGCCAGCAGCGTGACAGGGGATCCCGAGTTCTTC. Amino acid sequence: CASSVTGDPEFF.

The rearrangement links TRBV7-2 to TRBJ2-7; TRBD2 matches at 9 bases. Unmatched junction bases numbered 15, after V lost 6 bases and J lost 6 bases. This CDR3 region has 16 residues. Germline assignment: CDR1 SGHTA and CDR2 FQGNSA. The DNA for the CDR3 is TGTGCCAGCAGTTTTAGCGGGGGCCCACTACAGGCCGAGCAGTACTTC. It yields the protein CASSFSGGPLQAEQYF.

V is TRBV24-1 and J is TRBJ2-3, with D perhaps assigned TRBD1 or TRBD2 (6 bases each). Looked up from germline, CDR1 is KGHDR and CDR2 is SFDVKD. The CDR3 contains 15 residues. V lost 3 bases and J lost 2, with 11 bases in between. The CDR3 sequence: CATSDPGGPTDTQYF. The CDR3 DNA reads TGTGCCACCAGTGATCCCGGGGGCCCCACAGATACGCAGTATTTT.

This clonotype was seen only a few times. The chain has TRBV3-1 and TRBJ2-2; TRBD2 matches at 7 bases. CDR1 LGHDT and CDR2 YNNKEL come from the germline V gene (reference sequence). The CDR3 is 13 amino acids. Losses at the gene ends were 1 base for V and 7 bases for J; bases not matched to a gene: 0. CDR3 protein: CASSQASGGELFF. The CDR3, as DNA: TGTGCCAGCAGCCAAGCTAGCGGCGGGGAGCTGTTTTTT.

The gene calls are TRBV27 and TRBJ2-3; D gene uncertain. The germline gives CDR1 MNHEY, CDR2 SMNVEV (reference sequence). The CDR3 sequence is 14 residues long. Between the trimmed V and J ends, which lost 2 bases and 0 bases, there was a span of 6 bases. CDR3 bases: TGTGCCAGCAGTTTAGCGGAAAGCACAGATACGCAGTATTTT. This encodes CASSLAESTDTQYF.

The chain joins TRBV19 to TRBJ1-2; D may be TRBD1 (5 bases). CDR1 is LNHDA and CDR2 is SQIVND in the germline V gene (reference sequence). The CDR3 is 14 residues long. The V and J ends lost 4 bases and 6 bases respectively, with 15 bases between them. CDR3 sequence reads: CASSKGPLEDGYTF. CDR3 nucleotide sequence: TGTGCCAGTAGTAAGGGACCTTTGGAGGATGGCTACACCTTC.

The chain combines TRBV20-1 with TRBJ2-4; TRBD2 agrees at 8 bases. The V segment lost 2 bases and the J segment 8 bases; nucleotides outside the gene matches: 8. The CDR3 has 14 residues. CDR1 is DFQATT and CDR2 is SNEGSKA in the germline V gene (reference sequence). In DNA, the CDR3 is TGCAGTGCTAGACCGCCGGGGGGGGCTGACATTCAGTACTTC. Protein product: CSARPPGGADIQYF.

The chain links TRBV11-2 to TRBJ2-3, with TRBD2 matching 8 bases. With V trimmed by 5 bases and J by 2 bases, 9 bases remained unmatched. The CDR3 consists of 16 residues. The germline V gene has CDR1 SGHAT and CDR2 FQNNGV. The CDR3 loop reads CASSPGLARYTDTQYF. The CDR3 bases are TGTGCCAGCAGCCCCGGACTAGCCAGATACACAGATACGCAGTATTTT.

At least ten counts were recorded for this clonotype. V and J are TRBV20-1 and TRBJ2-1; 8 bases are shared with TRBD2. The germline CDR1 and CDR2 sequences are DFQATT and SNEGSKA (reference sequence). The CDR3 length is 17 residues. V was clipped by 2 bases and J by 8 bases; unmatched bases: 17. CDR3 bases: TGCAGTGCTAGAATGGGACGGACGGGGGGGCCTCGGGATGAGCAGTTCTTC. This gives the protein CSARMGRTGGPRDEQFF.

This clonotype was detected a few times. The chain couples TRBV5-1 to TRBJ2-3, with TRBD2 as a possible D gene (6 bases). The length of the CDR3 is 16 residues. CDR1 is SGHRS and CDR2 is YFSETQ in the germline V gene. With 0 bases removed from V and 4 bases from J, the gap between germline ends came to 15 bases. Here the CDR3 DNA reads TGCGCCAGCAGCTTGGGATCGGGGGTTTCATCAGATACGCAGTATTTT. It encodes CASSLGSGVSSDTQYF.

The chain employs TRBV4-3 and TRBJ2-1, with TRBD2 matching 8 bases. This CDR3 contains 16 residues. J lost 2 bases, V lost 1 base, and 4 bases had no gene match. From germline, CDR1 is LGHNA and CDR2 YSLEER. The CDR3 spells CASSQVERGTYNEQFF. The CDR3 DNA reads as TGCGCCAGCAGCCAAGTGGAGCGGGGGACCTACAATGAGCAGTTCTTC.